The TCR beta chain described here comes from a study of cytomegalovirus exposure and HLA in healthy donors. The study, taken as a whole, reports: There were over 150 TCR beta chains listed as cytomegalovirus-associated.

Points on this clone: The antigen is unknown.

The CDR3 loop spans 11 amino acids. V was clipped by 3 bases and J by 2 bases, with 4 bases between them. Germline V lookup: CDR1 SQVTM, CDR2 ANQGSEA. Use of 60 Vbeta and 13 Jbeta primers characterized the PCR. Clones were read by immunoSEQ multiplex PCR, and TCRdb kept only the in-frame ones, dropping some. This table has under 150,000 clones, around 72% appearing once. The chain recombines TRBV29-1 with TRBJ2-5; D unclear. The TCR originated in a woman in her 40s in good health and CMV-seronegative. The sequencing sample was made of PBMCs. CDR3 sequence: CSVDRQETQYF. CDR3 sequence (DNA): TGCAGCGTTGACAGGCAAGAGACCCAGTACTTC.